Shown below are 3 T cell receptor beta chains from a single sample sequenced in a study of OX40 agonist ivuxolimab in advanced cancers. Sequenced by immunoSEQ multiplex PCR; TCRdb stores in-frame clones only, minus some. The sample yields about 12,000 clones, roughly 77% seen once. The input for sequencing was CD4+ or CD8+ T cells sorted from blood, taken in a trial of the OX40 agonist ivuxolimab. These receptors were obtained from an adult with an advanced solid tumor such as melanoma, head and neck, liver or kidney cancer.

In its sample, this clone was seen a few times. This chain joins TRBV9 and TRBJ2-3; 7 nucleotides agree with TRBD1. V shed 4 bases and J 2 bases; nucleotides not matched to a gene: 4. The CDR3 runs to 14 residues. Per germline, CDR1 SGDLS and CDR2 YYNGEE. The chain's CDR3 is CASSLTGATDTQYF. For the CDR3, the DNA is TGTGCCAGCAGCCTTACAGGGGCCACAGATACGCAGTATTTT.

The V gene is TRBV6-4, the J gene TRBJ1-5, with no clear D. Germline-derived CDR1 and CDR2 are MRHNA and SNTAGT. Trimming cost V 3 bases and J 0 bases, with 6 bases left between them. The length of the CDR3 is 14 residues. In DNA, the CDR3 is TGTGCCAGCAGTGAGGGCCATAGCAATCAGCCCCAGCATTTT. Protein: CASSEGHSNQPQHF.

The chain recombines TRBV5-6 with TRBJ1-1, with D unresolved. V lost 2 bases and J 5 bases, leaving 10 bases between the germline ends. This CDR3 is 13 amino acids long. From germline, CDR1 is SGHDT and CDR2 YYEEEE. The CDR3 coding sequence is TGTGCCAGCAGCTTACCGGTTGGGACTGAAGCTTTCTTT. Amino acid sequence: CASSLPVGTEAFF.